The clone carrying this T cell receptor (beta chain) was observed many times. The antigen remains unidentified. It was 10 ml of fresh peripheral blood that supplied the PBMCs. This specimen comes from a study of T cells in Graves' hyperthyroidism and ophthalmopathy. As for the study in general: At the time of initial diagnosis and before any treatment, peripheral blood was collected.

Study results and limitations: Among clonotypes expanded in thyroid above 0.001, most were also found in blood.

The CDR3 length is 13 residues. The V end was cut by 2 bases, the J end by 2 bases, with 9 bases between. CDR1 GTSNPN and CDR2 SVGIG come from the germline V gene (reference sequence). RNA transcripts gave rise to amplified TCR beta CDR3 regions. TCR CDR3 regions were first amplified by RT-PCR with HTBI primers. MiXCR, run by TCRdb on the multiplex PCR reads, gives a single entry per CDR3 protein. The sample lists approximately 620,000 distinct CDR3 sequences, approximately 15% occurring once. The origin of this receptor is a woman aged 40 to 49 with Graves' ophthalmopathy. The chain couples TRBV30 to TRBJ2-5, with D tentatively TRBD1 (6 bases). The sequenced sample consisted of blood. CDR3 sequence: CAWSRQEQETQYF. CDR3 nucleotides: TGTGCCTGGAGTCGACAGGAACAAGAGACCCAGTACTTC.